This TCR beta chain was profiled in a study of T cells in Graves' hyperthyroidism and ophthalmopathy. TCR beta CDR3 region amplification was performed from RNA transcripts. HTBI primers were the set used in a first-round RT-PCR of the TCR CDR3. Using its own MiXCR run on the multiplex PCR reads, TCRdb lists one record per CDR3 protein. The table lists 350,000 to 400,000 distinct CDR3 sequences, more than 13% of them singletons. The germline gives CDR1 SQVTM, CDR2 ANQGSEA. The CDR3 consists of 15 residues. V gave up 5 bases and J gave up 5 bases, with 20 bases separating them. The sequence was collected from a young woman with Graves' hyperthyroidism. Sequencing was done on a sample of blood. V and J are TRBV29-1 and TRBJ2-3, with a tentative D call TRBD1 (7 bases). CDR3 in DNA: TGCAGCGTTCTACCCCCAGGGGGGCCGGGAGATACGCAGTATTTT. Translating it yields CSVLPPGGPGDTQYF.